One TCR beta chain is described in this entry. Antigen: not known. 60 Vbeta and 13 Jbeta primers were used in PCR. Assay: immunoSEQ multiplex PCR; the TCRdb copy retains only in-frame clones and omits some. The sample carries about 140,000 clones, roughly three quarters recorded once. This sample is drawn from a study of cytomegalovirus exposure and HLA in healthy donors. Notes on the study in general: Trimming of TCR beta V- and J-genes showed a link, identified in a later analysis, to a missense DCLRE1C variant.

The origin of this receptor is a woman in her thirties in good health and CMV-seronegative. Sequences were obtained from PBMCs.

The CDR3 DNA is TGTGCCAGCAGTCTCGGGACAGGGGAGAATGGCTACACCTTC. This sequence encodes CASSLGTGENGYTF. The J gene is TRBJ1-2, the V gene TRBV28; 10 bases line up with TRBD1. J lost 6 bases, V lost 5 bases, and 6 bases had no gene match. This CDR3 is built from 14 residues. In germline, CDR1 is MDHEN, CDR2 SYDVKM.